The 3 T cell receptor beta chains below all came from one sample that was sequenced in a study of shared clonotypes between healthy human individuals. Generated by immunoSEQ multiplex PCR, the TCRdb table keeps only in-frame clones and is missing some. Among roughly 480,000 clones listed, roughly 85% were seen once. Sequencing used PBMCs. The receptors here all came from a woman between 35 and 50 years old in good health. Some clones in this sample may be carry-over from other donors' samples.

V gene TRBV5-4 combines with J gene TRBJ2-3; 10 nucleotides agree with TRBD2. The CDR3 totals 15 residues. Germline CDR1 is SGHNT and CDR2 is YYREEE (reference sequence). With 4 bases clipped from V and 6 bases from J, the junction kept 8 bases outside the gene matches. The CDR3 loop is CASSATSGIWDTQYF. CDR3 nucleotides: TGTGCCAGCAGCGCAACTAGCGGGATTTGGGATACGCAGTATTTT. The whole variable domain, filled in from reference TRBV5-4 and TRBJ2-3, reads ETGVTQSPTHLIKTRGQQVTLRCSSQSGHNTVSWYQQALGQGPQFIFQYYREEENGRGNFPPRFSGLQFPNYSSELNVNALELDDSALYLCASSATSGIWDTQYFGPGTRLTVL.

This chain connects TRBV7-9 to TRBJ2-7; D might be TRBD2 (6 bases). In germline, CDR1 is SEHNR, CDR2 FQNEAQ (reference sequence). The V and J ends lost 3 bases and 7 bases respectively, with 16 bases between them. The CDR3 runs 14 residues. The CDR3 DNA follows: TGTGCCAGCAGCTTCACGGAGGGGTCAGGGGAGCAGTACTTC. It codes for CASSFTEGSGEQYF.

This clone was detected only a few times. Given a much more abundant clone one base away, this may be a read error. V gene TRBV15 combines with J gene TRBJ1-6, with D maybe TRBD1 (5 bases). The CDR3 length is 15 residues. V gave up 2 bases and J gave up 10 bases, with 15 bases separating them. The germline CDR1 and CDR2 sequences are LNHNV and YYDKDF (reference sequence). CDR3 loop: CATSRRTRGRSPLHF. CDR3 nucleotide sequence: TGTGCCACCAGCAGAAGAACAAGGGGTCGATCACCCCTCCACTTT.